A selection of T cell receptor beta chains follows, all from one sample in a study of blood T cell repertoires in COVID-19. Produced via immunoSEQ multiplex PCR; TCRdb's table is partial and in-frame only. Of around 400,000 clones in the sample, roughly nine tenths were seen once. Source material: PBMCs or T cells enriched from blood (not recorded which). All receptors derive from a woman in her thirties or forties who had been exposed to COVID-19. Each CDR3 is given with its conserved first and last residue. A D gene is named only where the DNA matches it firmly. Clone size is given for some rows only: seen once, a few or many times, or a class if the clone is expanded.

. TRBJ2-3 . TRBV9 TGTGCCAGCAGCGGTAGAGGGGGTAGTCGCACAGATACGCAGTATTTT CASSGRGGSRTDTQYF
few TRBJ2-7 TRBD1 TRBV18 TGTGCCAGCTCTCTTCGTGAGACAGGGGGCTCGTACGAGCAGTACTTC CASSLRETGGSYEQYF
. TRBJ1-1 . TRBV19 TGTGCCAGTAGTATTGGGCCTGAAGCTTTCTTT CASSIGPEAFF
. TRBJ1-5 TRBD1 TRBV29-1 TGCAGCGTTGGACAGGGGGCAAGTCAGCCCCAGCATTTT CSVGQGASQPQHF
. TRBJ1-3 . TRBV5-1 TGCGCCAGCAGCTCTTTGACAGCAGGTTCTGGAAACACCATATATTTT CASSSLTAGSGNTIYF
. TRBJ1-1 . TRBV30 TGTGCCTGGAGAGAGGCAGGGGTCACTGAAGCTTTCTTT CAWREAGVTEAFF
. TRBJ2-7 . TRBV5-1 TGCGCCAGCAGCCCGGGAGATGGGTACGAGCAGTACTTC CASSPGDGYEQYF
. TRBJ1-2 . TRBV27 TGTGCCAGCAGCCTCCACCTGACAGGCTATGGCTACACCTTC CASSLHLTGYGYTF
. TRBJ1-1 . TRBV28 TGTGCCAGCAGCCGCAGAAACCCCCCTGCCGAAGCTTTCTTT CASSRRNPPAEAFF
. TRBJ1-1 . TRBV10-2 TGCGCCAGCAGGGGGAGTGACTTCACTGAAGCTTTCTTT CASRGSDFTEAFF
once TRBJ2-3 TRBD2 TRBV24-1 TGTGCCACCAGTGACCCCTCACTAGCGGGAGGACCAGATACGCAGTATTTT CATSDPSLAGGPDTQYF
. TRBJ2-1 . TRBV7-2 TGTGCCAGCAGCTACCAGAAATTCTCCTACAATGAGCAGTTCTTC CASSYQKFSYNEQFF
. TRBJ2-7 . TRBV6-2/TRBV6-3 TGTGCCAGCAGTTACGAGAAATGGGAGCAGTACTTC CASSYEKWEQYF
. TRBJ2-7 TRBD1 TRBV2 TGTGCCAGCACCCCTTTGGGGACAGGGACCTACGAGCAGTACTTC CASTPLGTGTYEQYF